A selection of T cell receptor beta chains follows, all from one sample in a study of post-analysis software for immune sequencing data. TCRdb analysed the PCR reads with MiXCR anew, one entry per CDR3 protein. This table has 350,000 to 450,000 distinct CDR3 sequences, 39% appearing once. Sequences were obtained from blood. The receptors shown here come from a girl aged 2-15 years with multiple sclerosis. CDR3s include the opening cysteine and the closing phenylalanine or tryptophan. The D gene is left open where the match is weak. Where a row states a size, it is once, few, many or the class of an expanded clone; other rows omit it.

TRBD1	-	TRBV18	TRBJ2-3	CASARTGAPTDTQYF	TGTGCCAGCGCCCGGACAGGGGCCCCCACAGATACGCAGTATTTT
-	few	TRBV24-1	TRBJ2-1	CATSDLQDKTNEQFF	TGTGCCACCAGTGATTTGCAGGACAAGACCAATGAGCAGTTCTTC
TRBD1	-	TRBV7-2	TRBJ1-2	CASSLADGTGFYGYTF	TGTGCCAGCAGCTTGGCCGATGGGACAGGGTTCTATGGCTACACCTTC
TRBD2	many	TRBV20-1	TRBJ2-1	CSARTSGDYNEQFF	TGCAGTGCCCGGACTAGCGGGGACTACAATGAGCAGTTCTTC
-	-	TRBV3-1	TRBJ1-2	CASSHFDRFYYGYTF	TGTGCCAGCAGCCATTTTGACAGATTCTACTATGGCTACACCTTC
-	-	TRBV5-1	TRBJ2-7	CASSGRGDSYEQYF	TGCGCCAGCAGCGGAAGAGGAGACTCCTACGAGCAGTACTTC
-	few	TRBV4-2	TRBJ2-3	CASSPGRFTQYF	TGTGCCAGCAGCCCGGGACGGTTTACGCAGTATTTT
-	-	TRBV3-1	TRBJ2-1	CASSQDLGPHNEQFF	TGTGCCAGCAGCCAAGATCTGGGCCCCCACAATGAGCAGTTCTTC
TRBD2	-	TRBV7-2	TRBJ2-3	CASSAGLAGRDTQYF	TGTGCCAGCAGCGCGGGACTAGCGGGGAGAGATACGCAGTATTTT
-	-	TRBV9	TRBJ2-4	CASSPRTAKNIQYF	TGTGCCAGCAGCCCCAGGACTGCCAAAAACATTCAGTACTTC
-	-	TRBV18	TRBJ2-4	CASSSRQGRDIQYF	TGTGCCAGCTCATCGAGACAGGGGAGGGACATTCAGTACTTC
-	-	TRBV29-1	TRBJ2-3	CSVDVDTQYF	TGCAGCGTTGATGTAGATACGCAGTATTTT
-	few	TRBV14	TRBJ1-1	CASSQPPGSPEAFF	TGTGCCAGCAGCCAACCACCGGGAAGCCCTGAAGCTTTCTTT
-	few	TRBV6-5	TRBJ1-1	CASSYTKRDTEAFF	TGTGCCAGCAGTTATACTAAACGGGACACTGAAGCTTTCTTT
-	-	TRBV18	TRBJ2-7	CASSPQDGSYEQYF	TGTGCCAGCTCACCACAGGACGGTTCCTACGAGCAGTACTTC
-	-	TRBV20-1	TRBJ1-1	CSARYGAGLGAFF	TGCAGTGCTAGATATGGGGCAGGATTGGGAGCTTTCTTT
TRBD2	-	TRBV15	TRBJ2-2	CATSRDLIAGVTGELFF	TGTGCCACCAGCAGAGATTTGATAGCGGGAGTCACCGGGGAGCTGTTTTTT
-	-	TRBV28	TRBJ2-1	CASSFLRRDDEQFF	TGTGCCAGCAGTTTTTTACGCAGGGACGATGAGCAGTTCTTC
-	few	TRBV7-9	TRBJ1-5	CASSADYSNQPQHF	TGTGCCAGCAGCGCAGACTATAGCAATCAGCCCCAGCATTTT
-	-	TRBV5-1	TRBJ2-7	CASTSAGTPCPEQYF	TGCGCCAGCACCTCTGCGGGGACACCTTGCCCCGAGCAGTACTTC
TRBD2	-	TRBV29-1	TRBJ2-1	CSVFSGTDEQFF	TGCAGCGTTTTTAGCGGGACGGATGAGCAGTTCTTC
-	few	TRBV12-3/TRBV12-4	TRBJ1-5	CASKSSGTLNQPQHF	TGTGCCAGCAAAAGTTCCGGGACACTTAATCAGCCCCAGCATTTT
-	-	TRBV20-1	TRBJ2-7	CSAPIVGDSYEQYF	TGCAGTGCTCCTATAGTCGGGGACTCCTACGAGCAGTACTTC
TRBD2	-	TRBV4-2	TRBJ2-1	CASSPRGSGGLYNEQFF	TGTGCCAGCAGCCCTCGCGGAAGCGGGGGCCTTTACAATGAGCAGTTCTTC
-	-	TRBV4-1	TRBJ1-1	CASSQDFWGEANTEAFF	TGCGCCAGCAGCCAAGATTTCTGGGGCGAGGCGAACACTGAAGCTTTCTTT
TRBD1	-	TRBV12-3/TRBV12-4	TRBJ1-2	CASGLAGGYGYTF	TGTGCCAGCGGTTTGGCAGGGGGATATGGCTACACCTTC
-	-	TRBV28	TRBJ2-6	CAITPSGRGANVLTF	TGTGCCATCACCCCATCCGGGAGAGGGGCCAACGTCCTGACTTTC
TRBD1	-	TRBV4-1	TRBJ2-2	CASSLTGGRDTGELFF	TGCGCCAGCAGCCTTACAGGGGGCCGGGACACCGGGGAGCTGTTTTTT
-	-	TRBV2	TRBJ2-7	CASSNDGSYEQYF	TGTGCCAGCAGCAACGACGGGTCCTACGAGCAGTACTTC
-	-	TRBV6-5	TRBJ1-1	CASDGGSNTEAFF	TGTGCCTCCGATGGAGGGTCGAACACTGAAGCTTTCTTT
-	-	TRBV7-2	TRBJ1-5	CASSLHGNQPQHF	TGTGCCAGCAGCCTACATGGCAATCAGCCCCAGCATTTT
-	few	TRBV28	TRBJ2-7	CASHTGNYEQYF	TGTGCCAGCCACACAGGGAACTACGAGCAGTACTTC
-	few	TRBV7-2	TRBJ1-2	CASSLSGHGYTF	TGTGCCAGCAGCTTATCAGGCCATGGCTACACCTTC
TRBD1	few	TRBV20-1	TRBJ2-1	CSAGGQDSYNEQFF	TGCAGTGCTGGAGGACAGGACTCCTACAATGAGCAGTTCTTC
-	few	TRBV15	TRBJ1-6	CATSTHTSSPPHF	TGTGCCACCAGCACCCATACGAGCTCACCCCCCCACTTT
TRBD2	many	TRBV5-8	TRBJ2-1	CASSLFFRLAGNNEQFF	TGTGCCAGCAGCTTGTTCTTTCGACTAGCGGGGAACAATGAGCAGTTCTTC
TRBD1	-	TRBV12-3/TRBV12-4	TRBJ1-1	CASRSDRYEAFF	TGTGCCAGCAGATCGGACAGGTACGAAGCTTTCTTT
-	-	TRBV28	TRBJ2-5	CATRRRILSWYF	TGTGCCACCCGCAGGCGGATCCTGAGTTGGTACTTC
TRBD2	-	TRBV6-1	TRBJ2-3	CASSERSGGTDTQYF	TGTGCCAGCAGTGAAAGGAGCGGGGGCACAGATACGCAGTATTTT
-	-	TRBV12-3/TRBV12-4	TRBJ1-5	CASSRDIRQPQHF	TGTGCCAGCAGCCGGGACATCCGTCAGCCCCAGCATTTT
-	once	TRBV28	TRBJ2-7	CASSIASRVGNEQYF	TGTGCCAGCAGTATAGCTAGCAGGGTTGGGAACGAGCAGTACTTC
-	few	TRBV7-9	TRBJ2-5	CASSEGGGQETQYF	TGTGCCAGCAGCGAAGGGGGAGGGCAAGAGACCCAGTACTTC
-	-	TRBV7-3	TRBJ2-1	CASSLRELSSYNEQFF	TGTGCCAGCAGCTTAAGAGAGCTGAGCTCCTACAATGAGCAGTTCTTC
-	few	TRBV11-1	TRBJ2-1	CASSPNSGYRFF	TGTGCCAGCAGCCCCAACTCGGGATATCGGTTCTTC
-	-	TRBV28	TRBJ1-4	CASSIRVVDEKLFF	TGTGCCAGCAGCATACGGGTGGTCGATGAAAAACTGTTTTTT
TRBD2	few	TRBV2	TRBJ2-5	CASRAGREQYF	TGTGCCAGCAGGGCAGGGAGGGAGCAGTACTTC
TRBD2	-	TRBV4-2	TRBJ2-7	CASSQVLADSSYEQYF	TGTGCCAGCAGCCAAGTACTAGCGGACAGCTCCTACGAGCAGTACTTC
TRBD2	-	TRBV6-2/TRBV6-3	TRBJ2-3	CASSRTSGNTDTQYF	TGTGCCAGCAGTCGAACTAGCGGAAACACAGATACGCAGTATTTT
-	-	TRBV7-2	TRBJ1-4	CASSWRGVATNEKLFF	TGTGCCAGCAGCTGGAGGGGGGTAGCAACTAATGAAAAACTGTTTTTT